Given below is one T cell receptor beta chain in context. Method: immunoSEQ multiplex PCR; TCRdb's copy keeps in-frame clones and lacks some. The data hold under 200,000 clones, with about four fifths observed a single time. The entry originates in a study of blood T cell repertoires in COVID-19. Across the study: PBMCs, B-cell-depleted T cells, or T cells provided the cDNA or gDNA that made up the material.

The CDR3 runs 16 residues. J lost 7 bases, V lost 0 bases, and 9 bases had no gene match. Germline V CDR1 and CDR2: SEHNR, FQNEAQ (reference sequence). The chain recombines TRBV7-9 with TRBJ2-1; 7 bases fit TRBD1. Specimen: peripheral blood. This TCR came from a man in his sixties or seventies with active or convalescent COVID-19. The CDR3 DNA is TGTGCCAGCAGCTTAGCTAACTGGGGACAGTTGAATGAGCAGTTCTTC. Translation: CASSLANWGQLNEQFF.